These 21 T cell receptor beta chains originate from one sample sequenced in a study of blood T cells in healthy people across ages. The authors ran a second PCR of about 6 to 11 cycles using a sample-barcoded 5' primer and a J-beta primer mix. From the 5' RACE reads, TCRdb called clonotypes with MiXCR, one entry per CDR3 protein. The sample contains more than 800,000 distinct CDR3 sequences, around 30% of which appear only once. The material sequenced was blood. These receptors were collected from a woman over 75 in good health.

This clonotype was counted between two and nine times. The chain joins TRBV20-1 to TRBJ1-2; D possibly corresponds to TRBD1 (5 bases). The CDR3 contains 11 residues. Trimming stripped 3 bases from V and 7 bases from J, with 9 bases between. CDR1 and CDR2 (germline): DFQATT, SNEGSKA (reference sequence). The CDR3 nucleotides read TGCAGTGCTAGGCGGGGCGCTGGCTACACCTTC. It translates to CSARRGAGYTF.

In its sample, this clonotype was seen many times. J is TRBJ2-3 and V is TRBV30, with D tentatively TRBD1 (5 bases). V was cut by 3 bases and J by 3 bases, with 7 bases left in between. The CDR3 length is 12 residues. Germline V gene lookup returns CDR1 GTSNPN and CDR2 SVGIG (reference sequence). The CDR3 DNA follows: TGTGCCTGGAGGCAGGGAACAGATACGCAGTATTTT. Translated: CAWRQGTDTQYF.

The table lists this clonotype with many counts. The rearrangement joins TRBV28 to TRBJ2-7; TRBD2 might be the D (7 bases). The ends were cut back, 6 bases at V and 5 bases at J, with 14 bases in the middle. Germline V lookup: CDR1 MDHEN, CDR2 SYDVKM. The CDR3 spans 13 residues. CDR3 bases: TGTGCCAGCAGGGGGGGGGCGTTGAACGAGCAGTACTTC. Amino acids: CASRGGALNEQYF.

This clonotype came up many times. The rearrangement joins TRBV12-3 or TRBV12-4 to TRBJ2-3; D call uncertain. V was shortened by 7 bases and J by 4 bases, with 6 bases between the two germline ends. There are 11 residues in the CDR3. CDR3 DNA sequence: TGTGCCAGCATGCGCGCAGATACGCAGTATTTT. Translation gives CASMRADTQYF.

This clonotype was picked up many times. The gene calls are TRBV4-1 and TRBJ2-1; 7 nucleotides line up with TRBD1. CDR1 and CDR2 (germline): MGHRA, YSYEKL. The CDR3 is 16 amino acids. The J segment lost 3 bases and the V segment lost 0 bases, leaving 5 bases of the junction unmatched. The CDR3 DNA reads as TGCGCCAGCAGCCAAGAATTCAGGACAGGCTACAATGAGCAGTTCTTC. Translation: CASSQEFRTGYNEQFF.

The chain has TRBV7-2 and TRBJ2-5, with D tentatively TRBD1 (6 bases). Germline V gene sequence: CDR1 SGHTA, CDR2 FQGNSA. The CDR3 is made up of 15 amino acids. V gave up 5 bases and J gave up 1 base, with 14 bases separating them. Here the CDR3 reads CASSRGGVIQETQYF. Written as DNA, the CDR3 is TGTGCCAGCAGCCGAGGGGGTGTTATCCAAGAGACCCAGTACTTC.

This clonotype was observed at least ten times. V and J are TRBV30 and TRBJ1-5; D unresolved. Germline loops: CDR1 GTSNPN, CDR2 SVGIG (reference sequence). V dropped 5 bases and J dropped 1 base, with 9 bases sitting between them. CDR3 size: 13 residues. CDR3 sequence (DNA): TGTGCCTGGGCCCCCGGGAGCAATCAGCCCCAGCATTTT. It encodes CAWAPGSNQPQHF.

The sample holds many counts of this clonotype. The CDR3 spells CASSLEGGTSGGAYYNEQFF. CDR3 DNA: TGTGCCAGCAGCTTAGAGGGGGGTACTAGCGGGGGGGCCTACTACAATGAGCAGTTCTTC. This chain uses TRBV7-2 with TRBJ2-1, with TRBD2 identical over 13 bases. With 1 base clipped from V and 3 bases from J, the junction kept 12 bases outside the gene matches. CDR3 length: 20 amino acids. The V gene's germline CDR1 is SGHTA and CDR2 FQGNSA.

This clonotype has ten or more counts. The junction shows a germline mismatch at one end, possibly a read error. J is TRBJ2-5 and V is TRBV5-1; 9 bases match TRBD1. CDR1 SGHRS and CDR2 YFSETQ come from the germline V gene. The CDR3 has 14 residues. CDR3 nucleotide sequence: TGTGCCAGCAGCCCTAGGACAGGGGAGGAGACCCAGTACTTC. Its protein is CASSPRTGEETQYF.

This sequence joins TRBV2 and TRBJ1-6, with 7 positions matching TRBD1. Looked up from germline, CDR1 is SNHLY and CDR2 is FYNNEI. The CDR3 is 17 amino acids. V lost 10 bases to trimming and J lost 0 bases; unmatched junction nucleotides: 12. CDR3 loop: CATQGDPLSSYNSPLHF. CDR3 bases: TGTGCCACGCAGGGGGACCCCCTGAGCTCCTATAATTCACCCCTCCACTTT.

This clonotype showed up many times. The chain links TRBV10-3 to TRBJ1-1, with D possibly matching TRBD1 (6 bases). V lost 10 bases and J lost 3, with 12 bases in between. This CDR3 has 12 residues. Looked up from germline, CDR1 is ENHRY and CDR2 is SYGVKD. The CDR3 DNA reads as TGTGCCAGATACTACAGGGACACTGAAGCTTTCTTT. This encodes CARYYRDTEAFF.

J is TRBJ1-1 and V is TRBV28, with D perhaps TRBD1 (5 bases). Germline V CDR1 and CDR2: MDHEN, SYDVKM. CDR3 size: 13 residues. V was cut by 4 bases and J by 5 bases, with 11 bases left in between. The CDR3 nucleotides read TGTGCCAGCAGTTCCAGGGCAAGGACTGAAGCTTTCTTT. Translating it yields CASSSRARTEAFF.

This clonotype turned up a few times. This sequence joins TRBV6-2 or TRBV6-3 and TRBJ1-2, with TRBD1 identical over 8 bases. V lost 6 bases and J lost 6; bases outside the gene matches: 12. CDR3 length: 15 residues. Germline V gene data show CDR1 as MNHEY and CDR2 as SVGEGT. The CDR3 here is CASSQPPTGANGYTF. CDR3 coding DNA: TGTGCCAGCAGCCAACCTCCGACAGGGGCGAATGGCTACACCTTC.

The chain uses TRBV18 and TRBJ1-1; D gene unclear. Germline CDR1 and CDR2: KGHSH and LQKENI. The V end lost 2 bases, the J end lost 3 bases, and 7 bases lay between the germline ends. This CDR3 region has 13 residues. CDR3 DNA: TGTGCCAGCTCACCAACGCCGGACACTGAAGCTTTCTTT. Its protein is CASSPTPDTEAFF.

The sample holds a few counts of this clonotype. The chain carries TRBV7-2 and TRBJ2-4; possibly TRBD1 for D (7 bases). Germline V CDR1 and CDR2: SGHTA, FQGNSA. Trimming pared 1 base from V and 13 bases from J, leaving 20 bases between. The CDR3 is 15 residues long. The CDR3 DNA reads TGTGCCAGCAGCTTAGATTCAGGGGGAAGGAGGGAGCAGTACTTC. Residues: CASSLDSGGRREQYF.

CDR3 residues: CASSYRGPPYNEQFF. CDR3 DNA: TGTGCCAGCAGTTACCGGGGGCCTCCCTACAATGAGCAGTTCTTC. This chain links TRBV6-5 with TRBJ2-1; either TRBD1 or TRBD2 may fit D (6 bases each). V was trimmed by 2 bases and J by 2 bases, leaving 10 bases between them. The CDR3 is 15 residues long. CDR1 MNHEY and CDR2 SVGAGI come from the germline V gene.

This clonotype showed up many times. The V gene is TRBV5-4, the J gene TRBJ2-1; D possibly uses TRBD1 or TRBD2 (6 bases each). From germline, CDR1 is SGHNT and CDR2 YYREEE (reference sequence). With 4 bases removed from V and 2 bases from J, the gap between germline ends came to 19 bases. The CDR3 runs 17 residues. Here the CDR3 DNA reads TGTGCCAGCAGCCTAGGTGGGGGGCATAGCCCCTACAATGAGCAGTTCTTC. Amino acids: CASSLGGGHSPYNEQFF.

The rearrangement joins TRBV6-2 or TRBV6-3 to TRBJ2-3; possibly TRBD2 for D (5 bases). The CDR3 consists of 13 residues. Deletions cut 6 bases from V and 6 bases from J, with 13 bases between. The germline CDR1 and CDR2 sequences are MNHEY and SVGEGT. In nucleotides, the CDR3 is TGTGCCAGCAGGGGAGTGGCCGAGGATACGCAGTATTTT. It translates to CASRGVAEDTQYF.

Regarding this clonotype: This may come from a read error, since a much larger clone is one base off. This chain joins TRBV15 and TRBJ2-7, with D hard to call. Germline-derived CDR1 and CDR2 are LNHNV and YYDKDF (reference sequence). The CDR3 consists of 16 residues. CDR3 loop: CVTSRDFSSSAHEQYF. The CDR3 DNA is TGTGTCACCAGCAGAGATTTTAGTAGCTCGGCCCACGAGCAGTACTTC.

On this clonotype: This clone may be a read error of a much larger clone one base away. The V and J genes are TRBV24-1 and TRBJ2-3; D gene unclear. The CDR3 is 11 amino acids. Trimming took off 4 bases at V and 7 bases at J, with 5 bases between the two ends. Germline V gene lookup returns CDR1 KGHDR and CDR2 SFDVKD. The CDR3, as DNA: TGTGCCACCAGTGACCCAAATACGCAGTATTTT. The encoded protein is CATSDPNTQYF.

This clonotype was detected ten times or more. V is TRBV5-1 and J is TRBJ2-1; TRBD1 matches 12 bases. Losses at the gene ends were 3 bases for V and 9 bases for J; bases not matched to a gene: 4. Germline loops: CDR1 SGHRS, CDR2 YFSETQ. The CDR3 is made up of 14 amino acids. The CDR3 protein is CASSWGTGGSEQFF. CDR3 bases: TGCGCCAGCAGCTGGGGGACAGGGGGCAGTGAGCAGTTCTTC.